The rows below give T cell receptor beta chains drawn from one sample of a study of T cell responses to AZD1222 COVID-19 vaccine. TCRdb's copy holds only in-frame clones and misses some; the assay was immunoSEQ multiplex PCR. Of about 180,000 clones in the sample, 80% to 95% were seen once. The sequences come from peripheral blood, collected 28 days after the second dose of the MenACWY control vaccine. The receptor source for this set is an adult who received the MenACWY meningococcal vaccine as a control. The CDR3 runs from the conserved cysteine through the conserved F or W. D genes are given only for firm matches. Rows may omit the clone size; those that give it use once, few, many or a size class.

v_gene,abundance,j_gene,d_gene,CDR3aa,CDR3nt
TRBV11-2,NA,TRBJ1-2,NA,CASSGQITNYGYTF,TGTGCCAGCAGCGGTCAGATTACTAACTATGGCTACACCTTC
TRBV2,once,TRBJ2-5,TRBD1,CASSELGQGIEYQETQYF,TGTGCCAGCAGTGAATTGGGACAGGGAATTGAGTACCAAGAGACCCAGTACTTC
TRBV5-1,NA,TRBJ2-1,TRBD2,CASSLSGGAYNEQFF,TGCGCCAGCAGCTTAAGCGGGGGGGCCTACAATGAGCAGTTCTTC
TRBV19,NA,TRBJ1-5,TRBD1,CASTQQGVSIEGQPQHF,TGTGCCAGTACCCAACAGGGGGTGAGCATTGAGGGTCAGCCCCAGCATTTT
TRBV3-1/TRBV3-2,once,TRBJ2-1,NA,CASSRVGASYNEQFF,TGTGCCAGCAGCCGCGTGGGGGCGTCCTACAATGAGCAGTTCTTC
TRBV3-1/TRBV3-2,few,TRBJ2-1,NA,CASSQDSAARGNEQFF,TGTGCCAGCAGCCAAGATTCGGCGGCCAGGGGTAATGAGCAGTTCTTC
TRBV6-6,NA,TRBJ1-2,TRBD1,CASIPTGADYGYTF,TGTGCCAGCATTCCGACAGGGGCCGACTATGGCTACACCTTC
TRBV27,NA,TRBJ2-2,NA,CASSLNGNTNTGELFF,TGTGCCAGCAGTTTAAACGGAAATACGAACACCGGGGAGCTGTTTTTT
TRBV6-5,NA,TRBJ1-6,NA,CASNYPSSYNSPLHF,TGTGCCAGCAACTACCCGAGCTCCTATAATTCACCCCTCCACTTT
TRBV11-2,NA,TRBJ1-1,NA,CASSLVRGKATMNTEAFF,TGTGCCAGCAGCTTAGTGCGGGGCAAGGCAACCATGAACACTGAAGCTTTCTTT
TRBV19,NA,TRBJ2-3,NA,CASSARTAGSADTQYF,TGTGCCAGTAGTGCTAGGACAGCCGGTTCGGCAGATACGCAGTATTTT
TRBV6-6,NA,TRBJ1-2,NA,CASSYGDGSNYGYTF,TGTGCCAGCAGTTACGGGGACGGATCTAACTATGGCTACACCTTC
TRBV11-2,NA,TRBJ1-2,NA,CASTTAGRVYGYTF,TGTGCCAGCACCACGGCGGGCAGGGTCTATGGCTACACCTTC
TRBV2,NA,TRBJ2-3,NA,CASSVMRDTQYF,TGTGCCAGCAGTGTAATGAGAGATACGCAGTATTTT
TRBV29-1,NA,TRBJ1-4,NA,CSVAQRNEKLFF,TGCAGCGTTGCACAGCGTAATGAAAAACTGTTTTTT
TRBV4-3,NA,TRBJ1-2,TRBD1,CASSRTGGGGYGYTF,TGCGCCAGCAGCCGTACAGGGGGCGGGGGCTATGGCTACACCTTC
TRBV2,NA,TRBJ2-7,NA,CASSDSEGQYF,TGTGCCAGCAGTGATTCGGAAGGGCAGTACTTC
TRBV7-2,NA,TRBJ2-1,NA,CASSQGRGIYNEQFF,TGTGCCAGCAGCCAAGGAAGGGGCATCTACAATGAGCAGTTCTTC
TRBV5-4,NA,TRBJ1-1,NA,CASSLDATLGTEAFF,TGTGCCAGCAGCTTGGATGCTACCCTCGGGACTGAAGCTTTCTTT
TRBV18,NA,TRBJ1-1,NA,CASSPRAGMTTEAFF,TGTGCCAGCTCACCGAGGGCAGGGATGACGACTGAAGCTTTCTTT
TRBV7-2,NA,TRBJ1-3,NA,CASSSQVSGNTIYF,TGTGCCAGCAGCTCACAGGTCTCTGGAAACACCATATATTTT
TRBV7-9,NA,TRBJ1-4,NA,CASSLGVGGTTNEKLFF,TGTGCCAGCAGCTTAGGTGTCGGCGGCACAACTAATGAAAAACTGTTTTTT
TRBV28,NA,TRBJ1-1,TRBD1,CASRDYRGDTEAFF,TGTGCCAGCAGGGATTACAGGGGGGACACTGAAGCTTTCTTT
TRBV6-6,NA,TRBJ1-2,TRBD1,CASSYSPTGGGNGYTF,TGTGCCAGCAGTTACTCGCCGACAGGGGGAGGGAATGGCTACACCTTC
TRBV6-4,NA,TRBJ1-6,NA,CASKRGQALGEPLHF,TGTGCCAGCAAAAGGGGCCAGGCGCTAGGAGAACCCCTCCACTTT
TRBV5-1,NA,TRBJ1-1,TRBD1,CASSPTGYGPNTEAFF,TGCGCCAGCAGTCCGACAGGGTATGGGCCGAACACTGAAGCTTTCTTT
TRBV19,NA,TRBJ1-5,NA,CASSIVGRNQPQHF,TGTGCCAGTAGTATAGTTGGCAGGAATCAGCCCCAGCATTTT
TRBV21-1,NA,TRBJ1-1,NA,CASSKGSRRDTEAFF,TGTGCCAGCAGCAAAGGGTCAAGGCGGGACACTGAAGCTTTCTTT
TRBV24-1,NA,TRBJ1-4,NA,CATSDSSRTEEFF,TGTGCCACCAGTGATTCCTCCCGGACAGAAGAGTTTTTT
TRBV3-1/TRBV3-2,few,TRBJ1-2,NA,CASSQVLRDGYTF,TGTGCCAGCAGCCAAGTTTTGAGGGATGGCTACACCTTC
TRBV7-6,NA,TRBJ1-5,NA,CASSLGERTAVSNQPQHF,TGTGCCAGCAGCTTAGGGGAAAGGACAGCGGTTAGCAATCAGCCCCAGCATTTT
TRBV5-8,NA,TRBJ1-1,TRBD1,CASSLGTGVDTEAFF,TGTGCCAGCAGCTTGGGGACAGGGGTAGACACTGAAGCTTTCTTT
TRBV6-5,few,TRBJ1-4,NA,CASRTTQGSNEKLFF,TGTGCCAGCAGAACGACACAGGGAAGTAATGAAAAACTGTTTTTT
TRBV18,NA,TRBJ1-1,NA,CASSSQQGEAFF,TGTGCCAGCTCGTCCCAGCAGGGGGAAGCTTTCTTT
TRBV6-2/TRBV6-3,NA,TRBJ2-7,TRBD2,CASSHGGSGDYEQYF,TGTGCCAGCAGTCACGGGGGTAGCGGGGACTACGAGCAGTACTTC
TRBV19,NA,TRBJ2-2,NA,CASSKNTGELFF,TGTGCCAGTAGTAAGAACACCGGGGAGCTGTTTTTT
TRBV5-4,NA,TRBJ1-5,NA,CASSNGAGNQPQHF,TGTGCCAGCAGTAACGGGGCGGGCAATCAGCCCCAGCATTTT
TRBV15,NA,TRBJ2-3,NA,CATSRGRGSITDTQYF,TGTGCCACCAGTCGAGGACGGGGAAGTATCACAGATACGCAGTATTTT